The rows below give T cell receptor beta chains drawn from one sample of a study of regulatory T cells in long-lasting Graves disease. TCRdb re-called the multiplex PCR reads through MiXCR, storing one row per CDR3 protein. The sample consists of 450,000 to 600,000 distinct CDR3 sequences, approximately 12% of them appearing once. This sample also belongs to another study, concerning T cells in Graves' hyperthyroidism and ophthalmopathy.

The material sequenced was peripheral blood mononuclear cells (PBMCs), taken at new diagnosis, from a patient treated with antithyroid drugs. These receptors came from a man aged 25 to 40 with Graves disease. CDR3s include the opening cysteine and the closing phenylalanine or tryptophan. Clone size, where shown, is once, few, many, or a class for clones that have expanded.

V	size	J	CDR3
TRBV7-9	few	TRBJ2-1	CASSRGMGLSYNEQFF
TRBV2	many	TRBJ1-5	CASVGQGVDQPQHF
TRBV5-1	NA	TRBJ2-1	CASRRASSYNEQFF
TRBV30	many	TRBJ1-2	CAWTSFDRDDYGYTF
TRBV11-2	many	TRBJ2-4	CASSPGQVIAKNIQYF
TRBV6-1	many	TRBJ2-1	CASTNLGGQTRRGSYNEQFF
TRBV15	many	TRBJ1-5	CATSRVAGHQPQHF
TRBV2	NA	TRBJ2-7	CASSLGLAGVRTYEQYF
TRBV7-7	many	TRBJ2-1	CASSLVAAGALDNEQFF
TRBV2	many	TRBJ1-4	CASSENRVVGKLFF
TRBV12-3/TRBV12-4	many	TRBJ1-5	CASSRRGGNQPQHF
TRBV11-2	many	TRBJ2-1	CASRQGLAGVNEQFF
TRBV7-7	NA	TRBJ2-1	CASSAGQGNEQFF
TRBV15	many	TRBJ1-3	CATSRDVGGGNTIYF
TRBV9	once	TRBJ2-1	CASSRDRAMLGEQFF
TRBV6-1	few	TRBJ2-5	CASSELRAGAQYF
TRBV7-6	many	TRBJ2-1	CASSEPSGQSYNEQFF
TRBV5-1	many	TRBJ1-5	CASSLDTGNQPQHF